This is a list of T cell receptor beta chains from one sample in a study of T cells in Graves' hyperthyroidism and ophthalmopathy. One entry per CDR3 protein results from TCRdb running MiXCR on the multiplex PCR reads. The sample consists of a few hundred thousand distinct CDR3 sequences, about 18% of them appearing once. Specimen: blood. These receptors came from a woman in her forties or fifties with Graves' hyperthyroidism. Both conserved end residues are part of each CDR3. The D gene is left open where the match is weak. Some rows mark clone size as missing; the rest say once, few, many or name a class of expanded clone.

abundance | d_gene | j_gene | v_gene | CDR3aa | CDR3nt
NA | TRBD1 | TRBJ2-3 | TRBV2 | CASIPGQGLDTQYF | TGTGCCAGCATACCGGGACAGGGCCTAGATACGCAGTATTTT
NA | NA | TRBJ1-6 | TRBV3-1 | CASSQGGSYNSPLHF | TGTGCCAGCAGCCAAGGGGGGTCCTATAATTCACCCCTCCACTTT
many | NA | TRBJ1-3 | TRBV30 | CAWRLNNTIYF | TGTGCCTGGAGATTAAATAACACCATATATTTT
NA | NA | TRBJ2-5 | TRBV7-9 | CASSFRAGLQETQYF | TGTGCCAGCAGCTTTCGGGCAGGGCTTCAAGAGACCCAGTACTTC
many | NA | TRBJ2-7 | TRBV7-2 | CASSPQPRGASYEQYF | TGTGCCAGCAGCCCACAACCAAGAGGGGCATCCTACGAGCAGTACTTC
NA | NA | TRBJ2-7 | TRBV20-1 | CSARRDSYEQYF | TGCAGTGCTAGAAGGGACTCCTACGAGCAGTACTTC
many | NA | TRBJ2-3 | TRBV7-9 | CASSWGEGTDTQYF | TGTGCCAGCAGCTGGGGGGAGGGCACAGATACGCAGTATTTT
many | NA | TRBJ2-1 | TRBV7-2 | CASSWSGEQFF | TGTGCCAGCAGCTGGTCCGGTGAGCAGTTCTTC
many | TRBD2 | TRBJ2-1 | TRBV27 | CASSLLGGRGNEQFF | TGTGCCAGCAGTTTATTGGGCGGGAGGGGCAATGAGCAGTTCTTC
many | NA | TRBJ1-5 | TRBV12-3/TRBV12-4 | CASSLLGAGNQPQHF | TGTGCCAGCAGTTTGCTTGGGGCTGGCAATCAGCCCCAGCATTTT
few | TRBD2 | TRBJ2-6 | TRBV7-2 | CASSLTGFSGVWANVLTF | TGTGCCAGCAGCTTAACGGGTTTTAGCGGGGTATGGGCCAACGTCCTGACTTTC
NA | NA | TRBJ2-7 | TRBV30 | CAWMYSHHYEQYF | TGTGCCTGGATGTACAGCCATCACTACGAGCAGTACTTC
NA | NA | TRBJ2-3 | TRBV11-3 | CASSLRTDTDTQYF | TGTGCCAGCAGCTTACGGACTGACACAGATACGCAGTATTTT
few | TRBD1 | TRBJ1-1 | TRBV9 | CASSDGEQGATEAFF | TGTGCCAGCAGTGATGGAGAACAGGGGGCCACTGAAGCTTTCTTT
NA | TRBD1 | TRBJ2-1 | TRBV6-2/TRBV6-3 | CASRGPGQGPNEQFF | TGTGCCAGCAGGGGACCGGGACAGGGGCCCAATGAGCAGTTCTTC
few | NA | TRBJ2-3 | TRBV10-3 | CAISERSSSTDTQYF | TGTGCCATCAGTGAAAGGAGCTCTAGCACAGATACGCAGTATTTT